Below are 18 T cell receptor beta chains sequenced from a single sample in a study of control samples from healthy donors and cancer patients. Data came from immunoSEQ multiplex PCR; TCRdb stores just in-frame clones and leaves some out. The table lists some 250,000 clones, roughly 80% of them singletons. Input material: PBMCs. Every receptor here comes from a woman aged 60 to 75 with lung cancer.

The chain links TRBV7-3 to TRBJ2-3; D is unresolved. V was cut by 5 bases and J by 2 bases, with 8 bases left in between. The CDR3 consists of 13 residues. Germline CDR1 and CDR2: SGHTA and FQGTGA. The CDR3 DNA sequence: TGTGCCAGCAGCCGAACAAACACAGATACGCAGTATTTT. Translating it yields CASSRTNTDTQYF.

To note about this clone: Other DNA sequences in the sample encode the same CDR3. V usage is TRBV30 and J usage is TRBJ2-6; D is uncertain. V was cut by 2 bases and J by 1 base, with 3 bases left in between. The CDR3 totals 13 residues. The germline CDR1 and CDR2 sequences are GTSNPN and SVGIG (reference sequence). CDR3 nucleotides: TGTGCCTGGAGTAGTTCTGGGGCCAACGTCCTGACTTTC. Translation gives CAWSSSGANVLTF.

This sequence joins TRBV7-9 and TRBJ1-3; D is ambiguous. Germline assignment: CDR1 SEHNR and CDR2 FQNEAQ (reference sequence). Trimming removed 0 bases at V and 4 bases at J, with 10 bases between. The CDR3 runs 15 residues. The CDR3 region has the DNA TGTGCCAGCAGCTTAGCGGATCCAGCAGGAAACACCATATATTTT. Translating it yields CASSLADPAGNTIYF.

This chain joins TRBV7-2 and TRBJ1-3; D uncertain. CDR1 and CDR2 (germline): SGHTA, FQGNSA. V shed 1 base and J shed 0 bases, with 7 bases lying between them. This CDR3 is 15 amino acids long. Here the CDR3 reads CASSLVARSGNTIYF. CDR3 DNA: TGTGCCAGCAGCTTAGTCGCCCGCTCTGGAAACACCATATATTTT. The whole variable domain, remainder taken from reference TRBV7-2 and TRBJ1-3, is GAGVSQSPSNKVTEKGKDVELRCDPISGHTALYWYRQSLGQGLEFLIYFQGNSAPDKSGLPSDRFSAERTGGSVSTLTIQRTQQEDSAVYLCASSLVARSGNTIYFGEGSWLTVV.

The CDR3 is CASSVGPGRETQYF. CDR3 nucleotides: TGTGCCAGCAGCGTAGGCCCCGGGCGAGAGACCCAGTACTTC. The genes are TRBV9 and TRBJ2-5; D is unresolved. CDR1 and CDR2 (germline): SGDLS, YYNGEE. The V and J ends lost 0 bases and 4 bases respectively, with 10 bases between them. The CDR3 totals 14 residues.

CDR3 in DNA: TGTGCCAGCAGTTGGGGGTGGTACGAGCAGTACTTC. As protein: CASSWGWYEQYF. The rearrangement uses TRBV28 and TRBJ2-7; D tentatively reads TRBD1 or TRBD2 (5 bases each). Germline CDR1 and CDR2: MDHEN and SYDVKM. The CDR3 is 12 residues long. V shed 4 bases and J shed 4 bases, with 8 bases lying between them. Using reference TRBV28 and TRBJ2-7 for the parts outside the CDR3, the full variable domain is DVKVTQSSRYLVKRTGEKVFLECVQDMDHENMFWYRQDPGLGLRLIYFSYDVKMKEKGDIPEGYSVSREKKERFSLILESASTNQTSMYLCASSWGWYEQYFGPGTRLTVT.

The chain links TRBV12-3 or TRBV12-4 to TRBJ1-1, with D tentatively TRBD1 (5 bases). CDR3 length: 13 residues. Trimming left V 0 bases short and J 4 bases short, with 6 bases between. In DNA, the CDR3 is TGTGCCAGCAGTTTAGCGGGGGGCACTGAAGCTTTCTTT. It translates to CASSLAGGTEAFF.

V gene TRBV7-9 combines with J gene TRBJ2-3, with 7 bases fitting TRBD1. CDR1 is SEHNR and CDR2 is FQNEAQ in the germline V gene (reference sequence). J was trimmed by 4 bases and V by 5 bases; bases with no gene match: 6. The CDR3 length is 14 residues. Written as DNA, the CDR3 is TGTGCCAGCAGCCCTGACAGGGCCGCAGATACGCAGTATTTT. It yields the protein CASSPDRAADTQYF.

The CDR3 sequence: CASSPGNTNQPQHF. The CDR3 DNA reads TGTGCCAGCAGCCCCGGGAATACCAATCAGCCCCAGCATTTT. This chain joins TRBV9 and TRBJ1-5; the D is unclear. The CDR3 is 14 amino acids. Trimming stripped 4 bases from V and 3 bases from J, with 11 bases between. Germline values: CDR1 SGDLS, CDR2 YYNGEE. Full variable domain (rest looked up from reference TRBV9 and TRBJ1-5): DSGVTQTPKHLITATGQRVTLRCSPRSGDLSVYWYQQSLDQGLQFLIQYYNGEERAKGNILERFSAQQFPDLHSELNLSSLELGDSALYFCASSPGNTNQPQHFGDGTRLSIL.

A note on this clone: The sample carries other DNA sequences with the same CDR3. This chain connects TRBV12-3 or TRBV12-4 to TRBJ1-5; tentatively, D is TRBD1 (6 bases). Between the trimmed V and J ends, which lost 2 bases and 5 bases, there was a span of 7 bases. The CDR3 sequence is 13 residues long. CDR3 sequence reads: CASSLNRDQPQHF. The DNA of the CDR3 is TGTGCCAGCAGTTTAAACAGGGATCAGCCCCAGCATTTT.

The chain links TRBV7-2 to TRBJ1-4; perhaps TRBD1 as D (5 bases). This CDR3 has 17 residues. Trimming stripped 2 bases from V and 8 bases from J, with 21 bases between. CDR1 is SGHTA and CDR2 is FQGNSA in the germline V gene. The CDR3 DNA reads as TGTGCCAGCAGCTTAAGATTACTACTATCAGGGAGGGAAAAACTGTTTTTT. Its translation: CASSLRLLLSGREKLFF. Full variable domain (remainder filled in from reference TRBV7-2 and TRBJ1-4): GAGVSQSPSNKVTEKGKDVELRCDPISGHTALYWYRQSLGQGLEFLIYFQGNSAPDKSGLPSDRFSAERTGGSVSTLTIQRTQQEDSAVYLCASSLRLLLSGREKLFFGSGTQLSVL.

V usage is TRBV5-1 and J usage is TRBJ2-1, with TRBD1 as a possible D gene (5 bases). The CDR3 has 14 amino acids. Per germline, CDR1 SGHRS and CDR2 YFSETQ. Trimming removed 3 bases from V and 8 bases from J, with 15 bases in between. DNA for the CDR3: TGCGCCAGCAGCTCCGGTCAGGGTCGGTATGAGCAGTTCTTC. Translating gives CASSSGQGRYEQFF.

This clone was counted only a few times. The chain employs TRBV9 and TRBJ1-6, with a weak D call TRBD1 (5 bases). CDR1 is SGDLS and CDR2 is YYNGEE in the germline V gene. Trimming took off 1 base at V and 3 bases at J, with 11 bases between the two ends. This CDR3 spans 16 amino acids. CDR3 in DNA: TGTGCCAGCAGCGTAAAGAGGGGCGTCTATAATTCACCCCTCCACTTT. Its protein product is CASSVKRGVYNSPLHF.

This chain joins TRBV10-1 and TRBJ2-4; possible D gene TRBD1, 6 bases. The CDR3 is made up of 16 amino acids. Germline lookup yields CDR1 WNHNN and CDR2 SYGVQD (reference sequence). Trimming stripped 2 bases from V and 0 bases from J, with 11 bases between. The CDR3 spells CASSEKTGLAKNIQYF. The CDR3 coding sequence is TGCGCCAGCAGTGAGAAGACAGGACTAGCCAAAAACATTCAGTACTTC.

This clone was detected only a few times. The rearrangement uses TRBV3-1 (or the pseudogene TRBV3-2) and TRBJ2-4, with D unresolved. This CDR3 is built from 15 residues. From germline, CDR1 is LGHDT and CDR2 YNNKEL (reference sequence). V shed 0 bases and J shed 0 bases, with 6 bases lying between them. CDR3 region: CASSQERLAKNIQYF. The CDR3 DNA sequence: TGTGCCAGCAGCCAAGAGAGGTTAGCCAAAAACATTCAGTACTTC.

The CDR3 sequence: CASTPGPGSNTEAFF. In DNA, the CDR3 is TGTGCCAGTACCCCCGGACCGGGATCGAACACTGAAGCTTTCTTT. The V call is TRBV19, the J call TRBJ1-1; no reliable D call. Trimming cost V 7 bases and J 1 base, with 16 bases left between them. The CDR3 has 15 amino acids. Germline V gene lookup returns CDR1 LNHDA and CDR2 SQIVND (reference sequence).

The chain is built from TRBV4-1 and TRBJ1-1; TRBD1 matches at 8 bases. Germline CDR1 and CDR2: MGHRA and YSYEKL. This CDR3 is built from 14 residues. V shed 4 bases and J 0 bases; nucleotides not matched to a gene: 1. CDR3 coding DNA: TGCGCCAGCAGCCCGGACAGGGTGAACACTGAAGCTTTCTTT. Translation gives CASSPDRVNTEAFF.

The genes are TRBV15 and TRBJ2-3; no firm D call. The CDR3 runs 13 residues. In germline, CDR1 is LNHNV, CDR2 YYDKDF (reference sequence). Trimming took off 7 bases at V and 2 bases at J, with 10 bases between the two ends. The CDR3 coding sequence is TGTGCCACCAAGGCCACTAACACAGATACGCAGTATTTT. Translated, it gives CATKATNTDTQYF.